What follows are 9 T cell receptor beta chains derived from one specimen sequenced in a study of cytomegalovirus exposure and HLA in healthy donors. The protocol was immunoSEQ multiplex PCR, while the TCRdb copy is restricted to in-frame clones and leaves out a portion. The repertoire holds about 140,000 clones, with approximately 84% as singletons. Sequencing was carried out using PBMCs. The receptors originated from a man aged 25-45 years in good health and CMV-seropositive.

The CDR3 here is CASSADRTLVKNIQYF. The DNA of the CDR3 is TGTGCCAGCAGCGCTGACAGGACCCTAGTCAAAAACATTCAGTACTTC. The genes are TRBV2 and TRBJ2-4, with D possibly being TRBD1 (6 bases). Germline V gene lookup returns CDR1 SNHLY and CDR2 FYNNEI. The V end was cut by 6 bases, the J end by 3 bases, with 18 bases between. The CDR3 has 16 amino acids.

CDR3 loop: CASSLGTGGFEQYF. CDR3 DNA: TGTGCCAGCAGCTTGGGGACAGGGGGCTTCGAGCAGTACTTC. The chain has TRBV5-6 and TRBJ2-7; TRBD1 matches 11 bases. The CDR3 sequence is 14 residues long. Germline CDR1 and CDR2: SGHDT and YYEEEE. The V segment lost 0 bases and the J segment 6 bases; nucleotides outside the gene matches: 2.

The genes are TRBV15 and TRBJ2-7, with 9 bases fitting TRBD2. The CDR3 sequence is 17 residues long. V lost 0 bases and J lost 4; bases outside the gene matches: 10. CDR1 LNHNV and CDR2 YYDKDF come from the germline V gene (reference sequence). The CDR3 spells CATSREVGSGRGYEQYF. The CDR3 bases are TGTGCCACCAGCAGAGAGGTCGGTAGCGGGAGAGGGTACGAGCAGTACTTC.

This clone appeared a single time. The chain links TRBV28 to TRBJ1-2; 8 bases are a match to TRBD1. This CDR3 spans 17 amino acids. Unmatched junction bases numbered 18, after V lost 8 bases and J lost 4 bases. Germline CDR1 MDHEN, CDR2 SYDVKM. In DNA form, the CDR3 reads TGTGCCAGCTCGGAAAGGGGGCTGGGACAGGTGACCTATGGCTACACCTTC. It is translated as CASSERGLGQVTYGYTF.

This rearrangement joins TRBV2 to TRBJ1-2, with D possibly TRBD1 on 5 matching bases. Germline V gives CDR1 SNHLY, CDR2 FYNNEI. This CDR3 region has 13 residues. V was clipped by 10 bases and J by 1 base, with 13 bases between them. The CDR3 coding sequence is TGTGCCACCCGGGACTCCCTTAACTATGGCTACACCTTC. This encodes CATRDSLNYGYTF.

CDR3 nucleotide sequence: TGTGCCAGCAGTGGTCCGGGAGGAACAGATACGCAGTATTTT. Encoded protein: CASSGPGGTDTQYF. This sequence joins TRBV2 and TRBJ2-3; 7 bases line up with TRBD2. Germline-derived CDR1 and CDR2 are SNHLY and FYNNEI. This CDR3 has 14 residues. J lost 3 bases, V lost 4 bases, and 4 bases had no gene match.

This chain joins TRBV7-9 and TRBJ1-1; 9 bases are shared with TRBD1. Unmatched junction bases numbered 3, after V lost 3 bases and J lost 4 bases. Germline V gene lookup returns CDR1 SEHNR and CDR2 FQNEAQ (reference sequence). This CDR3 is built from 14 residues. In DNA, the CDR3 is TGTGCCAGCAGCTTGACAGGGGGTGGCACTGAAGCTTTCTTT. As protein: CASSLTGGGTEAFF. Filled out from reference TRBV7-9 and TRBJ1-1, the complete variable domain reads DTGVSQNPRHKITKRGQNVTFRCDPISEHNRLYWYRQTLGQGPEFLTYFQNEAQLEKSRLLSDRFSAERPKGSFSTLEIQRTEQGDSAMYLCASSLTGGGTEAFFGQGTRLTVV.

The chain combines TRBV7-6 with TRBJ2-7; 9 bases fit TRBD1. Germline lookup yields CDR1 SGHVS and CDR2 FNYEAQ. The CDR3 is 14 residues long. Germline trimming cut 5 bases from V and 4 bases from J; bases unmatched to any gene: 6. The CDR3 DNA reads TGTGCCAGCAGCCCCCGACAGGGGGATTACGAGCAGTACTTC. Translated: CASSPRQGDYEQYF.

The V gene is TRBV28, the J gene TRBJ1-1; weak D call: TRBD1 (5 bases). Between the trimmed V and J ends, which lost 2 bases and 1 base, there was a span of 11 bases. Germline V gene lookup returns CDR1 MDHEN and CDR2 SYDVKM. The CDR3 is 15 amino acids. CDR3 nucleotide sequence: TGTGCCAGCAGTTTAGGGGCGGGGGGGAACACTGAAGCTTTCTTT. This sequence encodes CASSLGAGGNTEAFF.